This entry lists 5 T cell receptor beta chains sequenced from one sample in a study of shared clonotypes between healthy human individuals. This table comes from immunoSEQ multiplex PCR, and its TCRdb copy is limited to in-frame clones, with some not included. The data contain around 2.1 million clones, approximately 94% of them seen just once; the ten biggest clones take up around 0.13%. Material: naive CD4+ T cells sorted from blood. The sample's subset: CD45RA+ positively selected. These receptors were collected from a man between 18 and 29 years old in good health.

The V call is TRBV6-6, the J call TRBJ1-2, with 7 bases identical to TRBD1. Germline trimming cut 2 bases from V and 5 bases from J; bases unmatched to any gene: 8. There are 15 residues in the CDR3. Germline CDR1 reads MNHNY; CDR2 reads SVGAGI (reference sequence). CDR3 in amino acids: CASSYARDRVYGYTF. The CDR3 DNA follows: TGTGCCAGCAGTTACGCGCGGGACAGAGTTTATGGCTACACCTTC.

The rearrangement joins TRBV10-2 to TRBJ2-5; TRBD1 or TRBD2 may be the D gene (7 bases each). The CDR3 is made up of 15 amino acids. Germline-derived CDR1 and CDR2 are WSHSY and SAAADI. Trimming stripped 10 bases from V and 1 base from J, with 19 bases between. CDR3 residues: CATRGGTHIQETQYF. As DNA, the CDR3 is TGCGCCACCAGGGGGGGGACCCATATCCAAGAGACCCAGTACTTC.

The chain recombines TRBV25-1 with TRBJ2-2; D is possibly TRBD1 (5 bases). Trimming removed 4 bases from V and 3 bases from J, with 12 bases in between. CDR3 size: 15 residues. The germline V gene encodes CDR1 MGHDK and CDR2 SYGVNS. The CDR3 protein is CASSGPPRDTGELFF. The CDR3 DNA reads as TGTGCCAGCAGTGGACCCCCCAGGGACACCGGGGAGCTGTTTTTT.

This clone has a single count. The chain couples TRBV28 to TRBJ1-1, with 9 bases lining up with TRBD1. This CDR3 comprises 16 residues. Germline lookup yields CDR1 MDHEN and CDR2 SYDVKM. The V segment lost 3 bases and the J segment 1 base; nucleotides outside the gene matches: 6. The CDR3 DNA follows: TGTGCCAGCAGTTTTTTCGCGGGACAGGGGAACACTGAAGCTTTCTTT. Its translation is CASSFFAGQGNTEAFF.

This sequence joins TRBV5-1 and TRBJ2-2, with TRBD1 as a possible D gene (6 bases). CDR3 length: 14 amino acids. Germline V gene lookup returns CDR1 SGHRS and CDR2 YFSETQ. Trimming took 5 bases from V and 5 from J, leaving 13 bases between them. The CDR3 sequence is CASREQGGTGELFF. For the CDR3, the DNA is TGCGCCAGCAGGGAACAGGGCGGTACCGGGGAGCTGTTTTTT.